The 27 T cell receptor beta chains given below trace back to one sample, sequenced in a study of T cells in Graves' hyperthyroidism and ophthalmopathy. Researchers amplified the TCR beta CDR3 regions from RNA transcripts. TCR CDR3 underwent first-round RT-PCR with the HTBI primer set. TCRdb fed the multiplex PCR reads into MiXCR, producing one record per CDR3 protein. The repertoire has under 350,000 distinct CDR3 sequences, 21% of them found once; the top ten carry about 50%. Source material: blood. These TCRs come from a woman aged 50 to 60 with Graves' hyperthyroidism.

This clonotype has a count of ten or more. The chain has TRBV9 and TRBJ1-2, with D possibly being TRBD1 (5 bases). V lost 4 bases, J lost 5 bases, and 12 bases lay in between. The CDR3 sequence is 13 residues long. Germline V gene lookup returns CDR1 SGDLS and CDR2 YYNGEE. CDR3 amino acids: CASSTGTGYGYTF. The CDR3 region has the DNA TGTGCCAGCAGCACCGGGACGGGATATGGCTACACCTTC.

The chain links TRBV6-1 to TRBJ2-4; 9 bases align to TRBD1. V gave up 6 bases and J gave up 12 bases; unmatched junction bases: 15. The CDR3 spans 15 residues. Germline V gene lookup returns CDR1 MNHNS and CDR2 SASEGT. CDR3 sequence reads: CASSNAGTGSSAQYF. DNA for the CDR3: TGTGCCAGCAGCAACGCGGGGACAGGGTCTTCGGCTCAGTACTTC.

The gene calls are TRBV7-9 and TRBJ1-4, with 7 bases matching TRBD1. V shed 5 bases and J 5 bases; nucleotides not matched to a gene: 8. The CDR3 contains 15 residues. The germline V gene has CDR1 SEHNR and CDR2 FQNEAQ (reference sequence). The CDR3 protein is CASSKDRAINEKLFF. The CDR3 region has the DNA TGTGCCAGCAGCAAAGACAGGGCGATAAATGAAAAACTGTTTTTT.

The table lists this clonotype with a few counts. V and J are TRBV20-1 and TRBJ2-7, with a weak D call TRBD1 (6 bases). V was trimmed by 1 base and J by 4 bases, leaving 11 bases between them. The CDR3 is made up of 13 amino acids. Germline CDR1 and CDR2: DFQATT and SNEGSKA (reference sequence). CDR3 sequence reads: CSARAYRVYEQYF. CDR3 sequence (DNA): TGCAGTGCTAGAGCATACAGGGTTTACGAGCAGTACTTC.

This clonotype has a handful of counts. The V and J genes are TRBV28 and TRBJ2-3; D possibly uses TRBD1 or TRBD2 (6 bases each). Trimming removed 3 bases at V and 6 bases at J, with 16 bases between. The CDR3 totals 15 residues. Germline loops: CDR1 MDHEN, CDR2 SYDVKM. The CDR3 here is CASSFIQGAGDTQYF. The CDR3 DNA sequence: TGTGCCAGCAGTTTTATACAGGGCGCGGGGGATACGCAGTATTTT. The full variable domain, completed using reference TRBV28 and TRBJ2-3, is DVKVTQSSRYLVKRTGEKVFLECVQDMDHENMFWYRQDPGLGLRLIYFSYDVKMKEKGDIPEGYSVSREKKERFSLILESASTNQTSMYLCASSFIQGAGDTQYFGPGTRLTVL.

This clonotype has only a few counts. CDR3 sequence reads: CASSSGQGFTPLHF. The CDR3, as DNA: TGTGCCAGCAGCTCTGGACAGGGGTTTACACCCCTCCACTTT. The chain joins TRBV5-6 to TRBJ1-6; 9 positions match TRBD1. The V gene end was trimmed by 3 bases and the J gene end by 11 bases; junction bases not matched to a gene: 6. Germline V gene sequence: CDR1 SGHDT, CDR2 YYEEEE. The CDR3 is 14 amino acids.

The chain joins TRBV4-1 to TRBJ2-5; TRBD1 aligns across 7 bases. The germline CDR1 and CDR2 sequences are MGHRA and YSYEKL. With 2 bases clipped from V and 4 bases from J, the junction kept 13 bases outside the gene matches. The CDR3 sequence is 17 residues long. DNA for the CDR3: TGCGCCAGCAGCCAAACTGGCGTTACAGGGGAGAGAGAGACCCAGTACTTC. Encoded protein: CASSQTGVTGERETQYF.

This clonotype was recorded many times. The V gene is TRBV20-1, the J gene TRBJ1-5; no definite D call. V was cut by 6 bases and J by 2 bases, with 14 bases left in between. The CDR3 covers 14 residues. The V gene's germline CDR1 is DFQATT and CDR2 SNEGSKA (reference sequence). The CDR3 nucleotides are TGCAGTGCCCCTGGGCTGTCGGGCAATCAGCCCCAGCATTTT. It yields the protein CSAPGLSGNQPQHF.

A remark on this clonotype: This could be a read error, since a much larger clone is one nucleotide away. The J gene is TRBJ1-1, the V gene TRBV6-4, with D tentatively TRBD1 (5 bases). Germline V lookup: CDR1 MRHNA, CDR2 SNTAGT. This CDR3 comprises 14 residues. The V end lost 5 bases, the J end lost 3 bases, and 13 bases lay between the germline ends. The chain's CDR3 is CASSFKGLDTEAFF. In nucleotides, the CDR3 is TGTGCCAGCAGTTTCAAGGGGCTCGACACTGAAGCTTTCTTT.

CDR3 in amino acids: CASSPQISGNTIYF. The CDR3 DNA reads TGTGCCAGCAGTCCGCAGATATCTGGAAACACCATATATTTT. The J gene is TRBJ1-3, the V gene TRBV28; D gene unclear. CDR3 length: 14 residues. Trimming stripped 5 bases from V and 1 base from J, with 9 bases between. Germline CDR1 MDHEN, CDR2 SYDVKM.

This clonotype came up many times. J is TRBJ1-1 and V is TRBV9; D is unclear. CDR1 and CDR2 (germline): SGDLS, YYNGEE. CDR3 size: 14 residues. The V gene lost 2 bases and the J gene lost 1 base, with 9 bases spanning the gap. The CDR3 coding sequence is TGTGCCAGCAGCGTTTGGTACAGGAACACTGAAGCTTTCTTT. As protein: CASSVWYRNTEAFF.

The table lists this clonotype with many counts. The CDR3 protein is CASTWTSGAYEQYF. The CDR3 DNA follows: TGTGCCAGCACCTGGACTAGCGGGGCCTACGAGCAGTACTTC. This chain links TRBV2 with TRBJ2-7; 12 bases are shared with TRBD2. Germline V gene lookup returns CDR1 SNHLY and CDR2 FYNNEI. After removal of 7 bases from V and 2 bases from J, the junction contained 3 bases not matched to a gene. This CDR3 is built from 14 residues.

The sample holds many counts of this clonotype. The V gene is TRBV15, the J gene TRBJ2-7; 9 bases are a match to TRBD1. The CDR3 runs to 15 residues. V lost 5 bases and J lost 2; bases outside the gene matches: 7. Per germline, CDR1 LNHNV and CDR2 YYDKDF (reference sequence). DNA for the CDR3: TGTGCCACCAGCCTAGAGGGACAGGGTGCCTACGAGCAGTACTTC. It is translated as CATSLEGQGAYEQYF.

This clonotype was observed many times. J is TRBJ1-5 and V is TRBV4-1; 7 bases agree with TRBD1. CDR1 is MGHRA and CDR2 is YSYEKL in the germline V gene. V shed 0 bases and J 4 bases; nucleotides not matched to a gene: 9. CDR3 size: 17 residues. CDR3 in amino acids: CASSQEGVAGGNQPQHF. The DNA of the CDR3 is TGCGCCAGCAGCCAAGAGGGGGTGGCAGGGGGGAATCAGCCCCAGCATTTT.

This sequence joins TRBV9 and TRBJ2-3; 10 bases map to TRBD2. Trimming removed 3 bases from V and 3 bases from J; junction bases left unmatched: 4. CDR1 is SGDLS and CDR2 is YYNGEE in the germline V gene. The CDR3 covers 15 residues. This chain's CDR3 is CASSGGLAVTDTQYF. The CDR3 nucleotides read TGTGCCAGCAGCGGAGGACTAGCGGTAACAGATACGCAGTATTTT.

The rearrangement joins TRBV7-9 to TRBJ2-5; 12 positions agree with TRBD2. V trimming: 5 bases; J trimming: 5 bases; junction bases outside the gene matches: 6. Germline V gene sequence: CDR1 SEHNR, CDR2 FQNEAQ (reference sequence). The CDR3 covers 15 residues. The CDR3 reads CASSPSGRAVETQYF. The CDR3 nucleotides read TGTGCCAGCAGCCCTAGCGGGAGGGCCGTTGAGACCCAGTACTTC.

As regards this clonotype: At one end, the junction sequence differs from germline, possibly due to a read error. V gene TRBV7-2 combines with J gene TRBJ2-5, with 8 bases that match TRBD2. The CDR3 totals 15 residues. Per the germline V gene, CDR1 is SGHTA and CDR2 is FQGNSA. The CDR3 nucleotides are TGTGCCAGCAGCTTAGATCCGGGGGGGCTAGAGGCCCAGTACTTC. It translates to CASSLDPGGLEAQYF.

In this sample, this clonotype turned up many times. The chain uses TRBV28 and TRBJ2-7; D unclear. Trimming left V 1 base short and J 1 base short, with 5 bases between. The CDR3 consists of 13 residues. Looked up from germline, CDR1 is MDHEN and CDR2 is SYDVKM. In DNA, the CDR3 is TGTGCCAGCAGTTTATACGGTTCCTACGAGCAGTACTTC. This translates into CASSLYGSYEQYF.

About this clonotype: With a much larger clone just one base away, this may be a read error. The chain has TRBV12-3 or TRBV12-4 and TRBJ1-3, with TRBD1 identical over 7 bases. Trimming at V came to 6 bases and at J to 10 bases, leaving 12 bases not matched to a gene. This CDR3 has 14 amino acids. The CDR3 coding sequence is TGTGCCAGCAGCCCTGGCCCAACAGGGGAGACCATATATTTT. It codes for CASSPGPTGETIYF.

This clonotype was counted at least ten times. The chain links TRBV28 to TRBJ1-5, with TRBD1 matching over 12 bases. The J segment lost 6 bases and the V segment lost 10 bases, leaving 4 bases of the junction unmatched. The germline gives CDR1 MDHEN, CDR2 SYDVKM. The CDR3 is 13 residues long. CDR3 coding DNA: TGTGCCACCGGGACAGGGGGCAGTCAGCCCCAGCATTTT. This sequence encodes CATGTGGSQPQHF.

This clonotype was detected ten times or more. The chain employs TRBV4-2 and TRBJ2-7; D not resolved. This CDR3 region has 14 residues. Trimming took off 0 bases at V and 3 bases at J, with 9 bases between the two ends. The germline V gene encodes CDR1 LGHNA and CDR2 YNFKEQ. CDR3 in DNA: TGTGCCAGCAGCCAAGACCAAATCGGCTACGAGCAGTACTTC. As protein: CASSQDQIGYEQYF.

With respect to this clonotype: No conserved phenylalanine or tryptophan ends this CDR3, so it is likely a read error. The V call is TRBV7-3, the J call TRBJ1-1, with D possibly TRBD1 on 5 matching bases. The CDR3 runs 13 residues. The V end was cut by 4 bases, the J end by 1 base, with 7 bases between. Germline CDR1 SGHTA, CDR2 FQGTGA. The DNA for the CDR3 is TGTGCCAGCAGCTCGGACAAGAACACTGAAGCTTTCGTT. It codes for CASSSDKNTEAFV.

The sample holds many counts of this clonotype. The CDR3 is CASSEGARGSYNEQFF. The CDR3 nucleotides are TGTGCCAGCAGTGAAGGGGCCCGAGGGTCTTACAATGAGCAGTTCTTC. The genes are TRBV6-1 and TRBJ2-1, with D perhaps TRBD2 (5 bases). The V gene lost 1 base and the J gene lost 4 bases, with 14 bases spanning the gap. CDR1 and CDR2 from the germline V gene are MNHNS and SASEGT. The CDR3 totals 16 residues.

The chain has TRBV4-2 and TRBJ2-3; TRBD2 matches 9 bases. Per the germline V gene, CDR1 is LGHNA and CDR2 is YNFKEQ. CDR3 length equals 13 residues. Trimming removed 7 bases from V and 2 bases from J; junction bases left unmatched: 1. The CDR3 here is CASTSGDTDTQYF. The CDR3 DNA is TGTGCCAGCACTAGCGGGGACACAGATACGCAGTATTTT.

This clonotype came up a few times. V usage is TRBV10-2 and J usage is TRBJ1-5; D may be TRBD1 (5 bases). The V gene lost 8 bases and the J gene lost 5 bases, with 13 bases spanning the gap. Germline V CDR1 and CDR2: WSHSY, SAAADI. The CDR3 consists of 13 residues. In DNA, the CDR3 is TGCGCCAGCGCGGGGGGGGGAGATCAGCCCCAGCATTTT. Translation gives CASAGGGDQPQHF.

The chain employs TRBV19 and TRBJ2-1, with 8 positions matching TRBD1. Trimming cost V 2 bases and J 6 bases; bases outside gene matches: 9. In germline, CDR1 is LNHDA, CDR2 SQIVND (reference sequence). The CDR3 is 16 residues long. The CDR3 coding sequence is TGTGCCAGTAGTATAAGGCGAGGACAGGGAAGCAATGAGCAGTTCTTC. Protein sequence: CASSIRRGQGSNEQFF.

The sample holds many counts of this clonotype. The rearrangement links TRBV28 to TRBJ1-5; 7 bases are a match to TRBD1. V lost 6 bases to trimming and J lost 5 bases; unmatched junction nucleotides: 10. The germline CDR1 and CDR2 sequences are MDHEN and SYDVKM. The CDR3 runs 15 residues. CDR3 loop: CASRTGTEWYQPQHF. The CDR3 bases are TGTGCCAGCAGGACCGGGACAGAGTGGTATCAGCCCCAGCATTTT.